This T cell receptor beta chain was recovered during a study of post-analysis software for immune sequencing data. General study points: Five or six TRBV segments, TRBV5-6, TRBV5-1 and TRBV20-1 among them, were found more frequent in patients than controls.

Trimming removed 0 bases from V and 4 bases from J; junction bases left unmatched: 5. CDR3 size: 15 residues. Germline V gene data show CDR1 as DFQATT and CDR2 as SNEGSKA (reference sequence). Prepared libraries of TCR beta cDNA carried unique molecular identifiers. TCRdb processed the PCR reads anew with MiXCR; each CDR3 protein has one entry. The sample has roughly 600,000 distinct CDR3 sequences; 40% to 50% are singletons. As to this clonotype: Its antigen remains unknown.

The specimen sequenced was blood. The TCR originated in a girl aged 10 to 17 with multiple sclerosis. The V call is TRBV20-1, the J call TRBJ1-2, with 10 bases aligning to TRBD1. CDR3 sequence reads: CSARETGGFSYGYTF. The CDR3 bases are TGCAGTGCTAGAGAGACAGGGGGCTTTTCCTATGGCTACACCTTC.